This is a list of T cell receptor beta chains from one sample in a study of OX40 agonist ivuxolimab in advanced cancers. Some clones are missing from TCRdb's copy, which holds only in-frame ones; the method was immunoSEQ multiplex PCR. Of fewer than 85,000 clones in the sample, approximately 84% were seen once. The sample in question was CD4+ or CD8+ T cells sorted from blood, obtained in a trial of the OX40 agonist ivuxolimab. These receptors were taken from an adult with an advanced solid tumor such as melanoma, head and neck, liver or kidney cancer. The CDR3 runs from the conserved cysteine through the conserved F or W. The D gene is left open where the match is weak. The size of a clone is reported for some rows only, either as once, few or many, or as a class for expanded clones.

>TRBJ1-5|TRBV28|-|-
CASSLWADQPQHF
TGTGCCAGCAGTTTGTGGGCGGATCAGCCCCAGCATTTT
>TRBJ2-1|TRBV4-3|TRBD2|once
CASSQDPLAGMGEQFF
TGCGCCAGCAGCCAAGACCCGCTAGCGGGGATGGGTGAGCAGTTCTTC
>TRBJ1-5|TRBV5-1|-|-
CASSRDTDQPQHF
TGCGCCAGCAGCCGGGACACTGATCAGCCCCAGCATTTT
>TRBJ1-1|TRBV25-1|-|-
CASSELGVGPQRAFF
TGTGCCAGCAGTGAGCTAGGTGTAGGACCCCAAAGAGCTTTCTTT
>TRBJ2-5|TRBV5-1|TRBD1|-
CASSLGGQGGETQYF
TGCGCCAGCAGCTTGGGGGGACAGGGCGGAGAGACCCAGTACTTC
>TRBJ2-7|TRBV2|-|-
CASSEGGYLRPRTYEQYF
TGTGCCAGCAGTGAAGGCGGGTATTTGAGACCGAGAACCTACGAGCAGTACTTC
>TRBJ2-1|TRBV6-1|-|once
CASSFWEDSYNEQFF
TGTGCCAGTAGTTTTTGGGAGGACTCCTACAATGAGCAGTTCTTC
>TRBJ2-2|TRBV7-3|-|-
CASSPTVMGELFF
TGTGCCAGCAGCCCGACCGTTATGGGGGAGCTGTTTTTT
>TRBJ2-1|TRBV7-3|-|-
CASSLNTRTPEQFF
TGTGCCAGCAGCCTTAATACTAGGACGCCTGAGCAGTTCTTC
>TRBJ2-1|TRBV29-1|TRBD2|-
CSVVATSGYNEQFF
TGCAGCGTTGTGGCGACTAGCGGTTACAATGAGCAGTTCTTC
>TRBJ2-7|TRBV18|-|-
CASSPTQVTYEQYF
TGTGCCAGCTCACCAACCCAGGTAACCTACGAGCAGTACTTC
>TRBJ2-2|TRBV6-6|-|-
CANRRAANTGELFF
TGTGCCAACAGAAGGGCGGCGAACACCGGGGAGCTGTTTTTT
>TRBJ1-1|TRBV5-1|-|few
CASSLVYNSEAFF
TGCGCCAGCAGCTTGGTCTATAACAGCGAAGCTTTCTTT
>TRBJ1-2|TRBV5-5|-|-
CASSLAPSSSLYGYTF
TGTGCCAGCAGCTTGGCCCCCTCGTCCTCCCTCTATGGCTACACCTTC
>TRBJ2-2|TRBV7-2|TRBD2|many
CASSAGLAGGPRYTGELFF
TGTGCCAGCAGTGCTGGACTAGCGGGAGGGCCAAGATACACCGGGGAGCTGTTTTTT
>TRBJ2-7|TRBV5-1|-|-
CASSRDGQAYEQYF
TGCGCCAGCAGCCGGGATGGACAAGCCTACGAGCAGTACTTC
>TRBJ1-1|TRBV5-4|-|-
CASSLLGGDTEAFF
TGTGCCAGCAGCTTGCTAGGGGGAGACACTGAAGCTTTCTTT
>TRBJ1-5|TRBV29-1|-|few
CSASDTSSQHF
TGCAGCGCCTCGGATACATCATCCCAGCATTTT
>TRBJ2-1|TRBV11-3|-|-
CASSFHTESDEQFF
TGTGCCAGCAGCTTTCATACAGAGTCCGATGAGCAGTTCTTC
>TRBJ1-3|TRBV9|-|-
CASSSGNTIYF
TGTGCCAGCAGCTCTGGAAACACCATATATTTT
>TRBJ2-3|TRBV4-1|-|-
CASSQVVGTDTQYF
TGCGCCAGCAGCCAAGTAGTGGGTACAGATACGCAGTATTTT
>TRBJ2-3|TRBV27|TRBD2|-
CASSSVAGSPYF
TGTGCCAGCAGTTCGGTAGCGGGATCTCCGTATTTT
>TRBJ2-1|TRBV19|-|-
CASSSLGAAYNEQFF
TGTGCCAGTAGTTCCCTCGGGGCTGCCTACAATGAGCAGTTCTTC
>TRBJ1-2|TRBV5-1|-|-
CASSSSGTSNYGYTF
TGCGCCAGCAGCAGCTCCGGGACATCTAACTATGGCTACACCTTC